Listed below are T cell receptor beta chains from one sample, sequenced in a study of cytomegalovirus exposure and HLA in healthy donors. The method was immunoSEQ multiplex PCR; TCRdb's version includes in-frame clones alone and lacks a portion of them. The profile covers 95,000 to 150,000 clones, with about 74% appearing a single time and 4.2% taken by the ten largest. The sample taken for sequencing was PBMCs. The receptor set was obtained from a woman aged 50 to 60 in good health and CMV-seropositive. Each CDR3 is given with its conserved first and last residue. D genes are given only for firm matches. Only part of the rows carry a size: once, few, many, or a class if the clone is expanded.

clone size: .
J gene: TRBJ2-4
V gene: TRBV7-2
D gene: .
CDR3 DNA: TGTGCCAGCAGCCGGGCTAGGGGGGGAGGCATTCAGTACTTC
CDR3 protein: CASSRARGGGIQYF

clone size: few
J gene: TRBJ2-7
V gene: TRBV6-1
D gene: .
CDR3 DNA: TGTGCCAGCAGTGAAGGAAACCGGTTCTACGAGCAGTACTTC
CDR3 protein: CASSEGNRFYEQYF

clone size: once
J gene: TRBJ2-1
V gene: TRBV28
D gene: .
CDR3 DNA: TGTGCCAGCAGCTTTGGCCGGGGCGGGCAGGGGAATGAGCAGTTCTTC
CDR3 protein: CASSFGRGGQGNEQFF

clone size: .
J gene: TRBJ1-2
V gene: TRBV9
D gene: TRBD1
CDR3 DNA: TGTGCCAGCAGCGTAGCCCGAGGGGGCGCCATTAACTATGGCTACACCTTC
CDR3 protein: CASSVARGGAINYGYTF

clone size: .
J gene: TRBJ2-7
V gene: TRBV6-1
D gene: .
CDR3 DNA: TGTGCCAGCAGTGACAGGGGAAGCGAGCAGTACTTC
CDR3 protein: CASSDRGSEQYF

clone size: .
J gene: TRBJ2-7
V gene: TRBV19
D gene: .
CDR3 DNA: TGTGCCAGTAGTAACGGGATTACCTACGAGCAGTACTTC
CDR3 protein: CASSNGITYEQYF

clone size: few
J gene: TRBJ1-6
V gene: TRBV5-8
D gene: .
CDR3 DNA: TGTGCCAGCACCATGAGCTCCTATAATTCACCCCTCCACTTT
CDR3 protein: CASTMSSYNSPLHF

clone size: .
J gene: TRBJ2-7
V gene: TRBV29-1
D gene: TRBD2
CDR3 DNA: TGCAGCGTCCGAGGGACTAGCGGGGGTAGTTCCTACGAGCAGTACTTC
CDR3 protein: CSVRGTSGGSSYEQYF

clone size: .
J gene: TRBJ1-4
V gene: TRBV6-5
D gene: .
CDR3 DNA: TGTGCCAGCGGCGCGGGCGAAAAACTGTTTTTT
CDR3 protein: CASGAGEKLFF

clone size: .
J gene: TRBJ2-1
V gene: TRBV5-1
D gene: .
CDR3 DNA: TGCGCCAGCAGCCAAGTCACATTTATCTTCGATGAGCAGTTCTTC
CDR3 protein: CASSQVTFIFDEQFF

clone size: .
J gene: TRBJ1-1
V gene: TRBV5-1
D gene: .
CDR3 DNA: TGCGCCAGCAGCTTGGCTGGGGGAGGAACTGAAGCTTTCTTT
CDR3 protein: CASSLAGGGTEAFF

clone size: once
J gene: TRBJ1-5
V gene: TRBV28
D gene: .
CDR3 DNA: TGTGCCAGCAGTGCGGGACCTCCGTATCAGCCCCAGCATTTT
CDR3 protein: CASSAGPPYQPQHF

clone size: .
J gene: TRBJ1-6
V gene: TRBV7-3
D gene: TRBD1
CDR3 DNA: TGTGCCAGCAGCCCCACGGGACAGTATAATTCACCCCTCCACTTT
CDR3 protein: CASSPTGQYNSPLHF

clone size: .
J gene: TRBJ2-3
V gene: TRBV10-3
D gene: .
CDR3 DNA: TGTGCCATCAGCGAAGGGGGCACAGATACGCAGTATTTT
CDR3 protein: CAISEGGTDTQYF